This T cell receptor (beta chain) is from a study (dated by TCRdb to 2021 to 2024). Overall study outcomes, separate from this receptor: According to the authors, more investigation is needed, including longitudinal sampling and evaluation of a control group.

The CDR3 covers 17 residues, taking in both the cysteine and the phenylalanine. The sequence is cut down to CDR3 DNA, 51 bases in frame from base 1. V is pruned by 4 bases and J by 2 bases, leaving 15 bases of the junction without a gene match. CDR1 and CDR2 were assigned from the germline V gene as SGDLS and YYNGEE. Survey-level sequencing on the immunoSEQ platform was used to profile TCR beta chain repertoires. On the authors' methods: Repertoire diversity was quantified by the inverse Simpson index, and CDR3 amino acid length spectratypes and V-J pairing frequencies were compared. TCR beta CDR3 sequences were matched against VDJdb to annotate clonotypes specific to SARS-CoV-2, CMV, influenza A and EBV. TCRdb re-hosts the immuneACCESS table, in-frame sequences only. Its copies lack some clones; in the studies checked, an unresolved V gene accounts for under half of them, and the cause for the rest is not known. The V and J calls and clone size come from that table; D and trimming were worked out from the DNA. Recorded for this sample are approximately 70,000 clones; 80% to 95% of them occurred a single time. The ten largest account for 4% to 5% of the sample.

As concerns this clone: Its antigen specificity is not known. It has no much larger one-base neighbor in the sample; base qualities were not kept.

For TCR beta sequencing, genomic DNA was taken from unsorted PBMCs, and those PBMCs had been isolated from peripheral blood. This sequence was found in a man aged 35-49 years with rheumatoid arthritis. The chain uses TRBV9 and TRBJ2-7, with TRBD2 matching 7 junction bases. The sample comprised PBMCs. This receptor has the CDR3 CASSPLRGAGNPYEQYF. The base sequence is TGTGCCAGCAGCCCCCTAAGAGGAGCGGGGAACCCCTACGAGCAGTACTTC.